One and the same sample provided the 6 T cell receptor beta chains below, sequenced in a study of graft-versus-host responses after intestinal transplantation. Some clones are missing from TCRdb's copy, which holds only in-frame ones; the method was immunoSEQ multiplex PCR. The sample shows approximately 26,000 clones, 82% of them seen only once. Antigens for these TCRs are unknown. The specimen comprised unstimulated CD4+ T cells sorted from spleen or lymph node cells, sampled before intestinal transplant. These receptors originate from a human donor who received an intestinal transplant.

The J gene is TRBJ2-7, the V gene TRBV19, with D tentatively TRBD1 or TRBD2 (6 bases each). In germline, CDR1 is LNHDA, CDR2 SQIVND (reference sequence). The CDR3 totals 14 residues. V lost 3 bases to trimming and J lost 3 bases, with 12 bases between them. CDR3 nucleotides: TGTGCCAGTAGTATTGAAGGGGGGAGCTACGAGCAGTACTTC. Translating gives CASSIEGGSYEQYF.

The V and J genes are TRBV10-1 and TRBJ1-5, with a tentative D call TRBD1 (5 bases). Germline V gene sequence: CDR1 WNHNN, CDR2 SYGVQD (reference sequence). The germline V and J ends were trimmed by 6 bases and 7 bases, with 19 bases remaining between them. The CDR3 sequence is 15 residues long. DNA for the CDR3: TGCGCCAGCAGGAATCTGGGGCAATGGTACCAGCCCCAGCATTTT. This translates into CASRNLGQWYQPQHF.

The V call is TRBV30, the J call TRBJ1-2; a possible D gene is TRBD1 (6 bases). The CDR3 runs to 12 residues. Looked up from germline, CDR1 is GTSNPN and CDR2 is SVGIG (reference sequence). Trimming shortened V by 0 bases and J by 7 bases, and 9 bases separated the two germline ends. CDR3 amino acids: CAWSVDRSGYTF. DNA for the CDR3: TGTGCCTGGAGTGTGGACAGAAGTGGCTACACCTTC. Variable domain in full (rest from reference TRBV30 and TRBJ1-2): SQTIHQWPATLVQPVGSPLSLECTVEGTSNPNLYWYRQAAGRGLQLLFYSVGIGQISSEVPQNLSASRPQDRQFILSSKKLLLSDSGFYLCAWSVDRSGYTFGSGTRLTVV.

The chain recombines TRBV25-1 with TRBJ1-5; 8 bases match TRBD1. After removal of 4 bases from V and 1 base from J, the junction contained 0 bases not matched to a gene. This CDR3 is 14 amino acids long. From germline, CDR1 is MGHDK and CDR2 SYGVNS. CDR3 in DNA: TGTGCCAGCAGTGGGACAGGGAGCAATCAGCCCCAGCATTTT. It translates to CASSGTGSNQPQHF. Looking up the rest from reference TRBV25-1 and TRBJ1-5 gives the full variable domain: EADIYQTPRYLVIGTGKKITLECSQTMGHDKMYWYQQDPGMELHLIHYSYGVNSTEKGDLSSESTVSRIRTEHFPLTLESARPSHTSQYLCASSGTGSNQPQHFGDGTRLSIL.

The V gene is TRBV6-5, the J gene TRBJ2-5; 8 bases match TRBD2. CDR1 and CDR2 (germline): MNHEY, SVGAGI. This CDR3 contains 15 residues. V was pared by 6 bases and J by 1 base, with 7 bases of the junction left unmatched. DNA for the CDR3: TGTGCCAGCAGACCCTGGCGGGGGGTCCAAGAGACCCAGTACTTC. Residues: CASRPWRGVQETQYF.

There are a few counts of this clone. Other DNA sequences of this sample code for an identical CDR3. The genes are TRBV30 and TRBJ2-1; TRBD2 aligns across 9 bases. There are 16 residues in the CDR3. The J segment lost 10 bases and the V segment lost 3 bases, leaving 16 bases of the junction unmatched. Germline values: CDR1 GTSNPN, CDR2 SVGIG (reference sequence). The CDR3, as DNA: TGTGCCTGGAGACTCCGTGGGGCGGGAGGGCCGGGCGAGCAGTTCTTC. Translation: CAWRLRGAGGPGEQFF.